Described below is a single T cell receptor beta chain sequence and its context. Which antigen it targets is not known. Base qualities were left out, and no much larger clone turns up one base away. The data originate from a study of blood T cell repertoires in COVID-19 (dated by TCRdb to 2020 to 2022). About the investigation overall: Samples from collaborators originated in the United States, Italy and Spain and spanned both the acute and convalescent phases of COVID-19. Where HLA class I and class II types were available, the types were taken from metadata supplied by the sample provider, not from assay-based typing. The samples were drawn from two sources: the first 160 participants of the ongoing ImmuneRACE study, and over 950 subjects contributed by 6 global collaborators. The prospective study material was composed of cDNA or gDNA derived from T cells, B-cell-depleted T cells, or PBMCs. Sample metadata almost always included a de-identified subject ID, COVID-19 status, age in years and sex. Deeply sampled blood TCRbeta repertoires from subjects exposed to, actively infected with, or recovered from COVID-19 were included in the dataset. The repertoires were released in a freely available public database intended as a resource for research on the immune response to SARS-CoV-2.

Whole blood was collected in K2EDTA tubes by collaborating institutions according to the institutions' own protocols. For TCRbeta analysis, collaborator samples were shipped as frozen whole blood, as isolated PBMCs, or as DNA extracted from either sample type. Points the paper makes about the study in general: The quantity of clinical and demographic metadata differed by source and by participant and was supplied without curation.

TCRbeta CDR3 regions were amplified from genomic DNA using the immunoSEQ Assay, a bias-controlled multiplex PCR. Per the authors' processing: Within the assay, amplification of reference gene primers was used to estimate how many nucleated cells each sample contained. To quantify the absolute abundance of each unique TCRbeta CDR3 rearrangement, sequence reads were collapsed and filtered. For each sample, productive Simpson clonality was calculated as the square root of Simpson's diversity index across productive rearrangements. Here the immuneACCESS table is served through TCRdb, limited to in-frame sequences with V and J called. Missing clones are a known gap in these copies; in checked studies unresolved V genes cover under half, and the rest lacks a known reason. The DNA gave D and trimming, while V, J and clone size come from that table. Present in this sample are more than 100,000 clones, about nine tenths of which were seen just once. Clones ranked in the top ten supply approximately 17% of the sample.

Sequencing input: peripheral blood. The clonotype originates from a woman of 80 years or more in a cohort sampled during active COVID-19.

The nucleotides are TGCGCCAGCAGCCTCGGGACTAGCGGTTGGAACGAGCAGTACTTC. Translated, it reads CASSLGTSGWNEQYF. The rearrangement combines TRBV4-1 with TRBJ2-7, with 11 bases in between that match TRBD2. Taken from the germline V gene, the CDR1 and CDR2 loops are MGHRA and YSYEKL. The CDR3 runs 15 amino acids, cysteine and phenylalanine included. This entry keeps only the CDR3 DNA: 45 bases, framed from base 1. The V end gives up 4 bases and the J end 5 bases, leaving 7 bases in the junction not matched to a gene.